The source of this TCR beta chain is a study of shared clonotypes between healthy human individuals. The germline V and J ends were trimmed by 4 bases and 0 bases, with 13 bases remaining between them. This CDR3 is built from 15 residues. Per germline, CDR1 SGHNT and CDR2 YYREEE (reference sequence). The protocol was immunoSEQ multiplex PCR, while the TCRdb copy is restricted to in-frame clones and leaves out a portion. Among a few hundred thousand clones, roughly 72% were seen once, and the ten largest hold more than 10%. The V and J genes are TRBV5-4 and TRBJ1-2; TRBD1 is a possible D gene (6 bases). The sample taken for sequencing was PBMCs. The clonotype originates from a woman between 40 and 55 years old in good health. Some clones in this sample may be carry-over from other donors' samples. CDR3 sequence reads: CASSPDRPANYGYTF. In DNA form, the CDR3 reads TGTGCCAGCAGCCCCGACAGGCCTGCTAACTATGGCTACACCTTC.